The 5 T cell receptor beta chains in this list originate from one sample, sequenced in a study of blood T cells in healthy people across ages. Combining a sample-barcoded 5' primer with a J-beta primer mix, a second PCR ran for roughly 7 to 12 cycles. MiXCR was run by TCRdb on the 5' RACE reads, yielding one entry per CDR3 protein. Seen here are about 1,500,000 distinct CDR3 sequences, 28% observed once, and the top ten hold less than 9.5%. Sequencing was performed on blood. The receptor set was obtained from a woman in her twenties or thirties in good health.

This chain uses TRBV4-1 with TRBJ1-5; 9 nucleotides align to TRBD1. The CDR3 totals 16 residues. Germline CDR1 MGHRA, CDR2 YSYEKL. Unmatched junction bases numbered 6, after V lost 0 bases and J lost 6 bases. The CDR3 region is CASSQENRGLGQPQHF. The CDR3 DNA is TGCGCCAGCAGCCAAGAAAACAGGGGGCTCGGTCAGCCCCAGCATTTT.

The table lists this clonotype with a few counts. The chain uses TRBV28 and TRBJ1-2, with D tentatively TRBD1 (6 bases). Germline loops: CDR1 MDHEN, CDR2 SYDVKM. The CDR3 length is 15 residues. V was pared by 7 bases and J by 4 bases, with 19 bases between. The CDR3 nucleotides read TGTGCCAGCACCCCTAGGGGGGCGCAGACCTATGGCTACACCTTC. This encodes CASTPRGAQTYGYTF.

This clonotype was seen many times. The chain recombines TRBV5-4 with TRBJ2-1, with 11 bases lining up with TRBD2. The V and J ends lost 5 bases and 8 bases, in that order; junction bases with no gene match: 15. Germline V gene lookup returns CDR1 SGHNT and CDR2 YYREEE (reference sequence). The CDR3 runs to 17 residues. The CDR3 is CASSNRLRLAGTDEQFF. The DNA for the CDR3 is TGTGCCAGCAGTAATAGACTAAGACTAGCGGGAACCGATGAGCAGTTCTTC.

Comment on this clonotype: Its ends do not fully match the called genes, so a read error is possible. V is TRBV12-3 or TRBV12-4 and J is TRBJ2-3, with TRBD2 identical over 11 bases. The CDR3 loop spans 17 amino acids. The CDR3 sequence is CASSSRSGLAVADAQYF. The CDR3 DNA follows: TGTGCCAGCAGTTCTAGATCGGGACTAGCGGTAGCAGATGCGCAGTATTTT.

This clonotype was detected ten times or more. The chain joins TRBV4-2 to TRBJ2-3, with 11 nucleotides matching TRBD2. Germline loops: CDR1 LGHNA, CDR2 YNFKEQ. There are 15 residues in the CDR3. Losses at the gene ends were 8 bases for V and 2 bases for J; bases not matched to a gene: 6. The CDR3 DNA reads TGTGCCAGCCCGGGACTAGCGGTTTACACAGATACGCAGTATTTT. This encodes CASPGLAVYTDTQYF.